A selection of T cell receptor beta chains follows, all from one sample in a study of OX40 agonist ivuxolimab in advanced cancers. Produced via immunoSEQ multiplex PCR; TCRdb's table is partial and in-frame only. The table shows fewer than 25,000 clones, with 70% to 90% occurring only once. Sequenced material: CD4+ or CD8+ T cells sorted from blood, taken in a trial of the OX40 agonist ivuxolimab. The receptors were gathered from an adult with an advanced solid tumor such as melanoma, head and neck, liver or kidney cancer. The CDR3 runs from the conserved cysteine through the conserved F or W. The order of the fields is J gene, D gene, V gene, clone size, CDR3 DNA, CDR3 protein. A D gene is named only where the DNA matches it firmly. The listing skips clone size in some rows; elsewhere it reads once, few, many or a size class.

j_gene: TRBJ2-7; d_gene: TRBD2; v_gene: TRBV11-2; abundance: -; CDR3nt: TGTGCCAGCAGCCACGGGACTACCTACGAGCAGTACTTC; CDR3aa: CASSHGTTYEQYF
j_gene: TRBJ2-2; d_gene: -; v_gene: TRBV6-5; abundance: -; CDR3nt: TGTGCCAGCAGACGGGGGACCAGCGCCGGGGAGCTGTTTTTT; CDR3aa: CASRRGTSAGELFF
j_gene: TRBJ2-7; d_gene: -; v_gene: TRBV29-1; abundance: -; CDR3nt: TGCAGCGTTTTTCATGGGCGGGACCCCTACGAGCAGTACTTC; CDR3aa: CSVFHGRDPYEQYF
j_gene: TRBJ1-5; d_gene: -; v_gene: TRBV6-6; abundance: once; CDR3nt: TGTGCCAGCAGTTACCCCGACCCGTATAGCAATCAGCCCCAGCATTTT; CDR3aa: CASSYPDPYSNQPQHF
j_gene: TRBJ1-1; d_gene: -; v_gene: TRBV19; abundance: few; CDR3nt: TGTGCCAGTAGTATTTGGACAGCCACTGAAGCTTTCTTT; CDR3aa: CASSIWTATEAFF
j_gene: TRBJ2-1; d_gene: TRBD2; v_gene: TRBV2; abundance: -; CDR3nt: TGTGCCAGCGTACCGGGACTAGCGGGATACAATGAGCAGTTCTTC; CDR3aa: CASVPGLAGYNEQFF
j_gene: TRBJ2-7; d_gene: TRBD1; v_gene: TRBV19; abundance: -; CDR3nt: TGTGCCAGTAGTACCGGACAGGGGGCGGCCTACGAGCAGTACTTC; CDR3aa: CASSTGQGAAYEQYF
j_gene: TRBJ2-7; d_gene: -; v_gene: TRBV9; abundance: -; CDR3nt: TGTGCCAGCAGCGTAGGATCAGCCACCTACGAGCAGTACTTC; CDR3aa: CASSVGSATYEQYF
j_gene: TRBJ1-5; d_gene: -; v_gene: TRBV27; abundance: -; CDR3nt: TGTGCCAGCAGGCGAAGCGAAAGCAATCAGCCCCAGCATTTT; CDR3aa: CASRRSESNQPQHF
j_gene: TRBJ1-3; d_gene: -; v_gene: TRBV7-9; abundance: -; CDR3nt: TGTGCCAGCAGCCCGCGGCCGACAGACTCTGGAAACACCATATATTTT; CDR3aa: CASSPRPTDSGNTIYF
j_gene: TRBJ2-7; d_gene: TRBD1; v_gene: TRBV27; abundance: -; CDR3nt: TGTGCCAGCCGCTTGGGACAGGCGAGCTCCTACGAGCAGTACTTC; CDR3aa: CASRLGQASSYEQYF
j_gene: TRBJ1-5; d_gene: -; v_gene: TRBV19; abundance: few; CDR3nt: TGTGCCAGTAGTATTGGACATCAGCCCCAGCATTTT; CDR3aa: CASSIGHQPQHF
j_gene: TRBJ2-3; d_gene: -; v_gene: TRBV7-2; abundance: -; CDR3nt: TGTGCCAGCAGCTTACCAGGTCCAGATACGCAGTATTTT; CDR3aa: CASSLPGPDTQYF
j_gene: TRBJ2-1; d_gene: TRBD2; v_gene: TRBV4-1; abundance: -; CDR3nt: TGCGCCAGCAGCCCTAGTCCCGGGACTAGCGGGAGCAATGAGCAGTTCTTC; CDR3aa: CASSPSPGTSGSNEQFF
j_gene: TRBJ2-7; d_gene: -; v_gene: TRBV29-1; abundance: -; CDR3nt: TGCAGCGTTGAAGATCTCAGTCGACCGGGGGACGAGCAGTACTTC; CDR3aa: CSVEDLSRPGDEQYF
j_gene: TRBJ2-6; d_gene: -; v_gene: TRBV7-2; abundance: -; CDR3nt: TGTGCCAGCAGCTTAGTACCCGGGGCCTCTGGGGCCAACGTCCTGACTTTC; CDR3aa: CASSLVPGASGANVLTF
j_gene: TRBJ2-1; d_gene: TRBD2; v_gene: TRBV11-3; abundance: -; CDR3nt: TGTGCCAGCAGCTTAGATACCCCAGCGGGAGGGCCTGACAATGAGCAGTTCTTC; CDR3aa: CASSLDTPAGGPDNEQFF
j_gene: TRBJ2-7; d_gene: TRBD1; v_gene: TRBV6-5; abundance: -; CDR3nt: TGTGCCAGCAGTTACGGAGAGGGGGCCACCTACGAGCAGTACTTC; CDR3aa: CASSYGEGATYEQYF
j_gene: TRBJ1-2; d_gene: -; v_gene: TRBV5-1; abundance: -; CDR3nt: TGCGCCAGCAGCTTGCTACAGGGAGGGTTTAACTATGGCTACACCTTC; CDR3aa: CASSLLQGGFNYGYTF
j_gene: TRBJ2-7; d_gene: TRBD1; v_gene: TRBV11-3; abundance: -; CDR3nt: TGTGCCAGCAGCTATACTCCAGGGGGCTATGTAATCGAGCAGTACTTC; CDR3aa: CASSYTPGGYVIEQYF
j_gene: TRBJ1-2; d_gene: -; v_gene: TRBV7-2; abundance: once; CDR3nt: TGTGCCAGCAGCTTCACCCCGACCAGAGATGGCTACACCTTC; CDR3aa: CASSFTPTRDGYTF
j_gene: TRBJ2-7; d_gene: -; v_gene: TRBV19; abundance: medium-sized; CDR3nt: TGTGCCAGTAGTATAGTCCCGTACGAGCAGTACTTC; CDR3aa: CASSIVPYEQYF
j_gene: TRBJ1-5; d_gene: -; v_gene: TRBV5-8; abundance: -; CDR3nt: TGTGCCAGCGGGCCCGGACCGAACTCCCAGCCCCAGCATTTT; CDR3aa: CASGPGPNSQPQHF
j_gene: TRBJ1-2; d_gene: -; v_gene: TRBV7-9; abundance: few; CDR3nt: TGTGCCAGCAGCTTAGCCCCTTCCGATGGCTACACCTTC; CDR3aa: CASSLAPSDGYTF
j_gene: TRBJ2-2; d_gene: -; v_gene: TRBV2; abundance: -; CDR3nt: TGTGCCAGCAGTTACTCCGGATCGAACACCGGGGAGCTGTTTTTT; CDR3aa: CASSYSGSNTGELFF
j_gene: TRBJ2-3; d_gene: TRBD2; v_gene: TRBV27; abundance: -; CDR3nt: TGTGCCAGCGGCCTGGGACTAGCGGGATTTCCCCTCTACACAGATACGCAGTATTTT; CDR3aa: CASGLGLAGFPLYTDTQYF
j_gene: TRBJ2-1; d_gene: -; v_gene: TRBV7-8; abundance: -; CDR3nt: TGTGCCAGCAGCTATTCCGGGCACCTCTTCGGGCAGTTCTTC; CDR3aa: CASSYSGHLFGQFF
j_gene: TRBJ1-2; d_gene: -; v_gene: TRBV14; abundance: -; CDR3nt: TGTGCCAGCAGCCAATTCACGGTGGATAACTATGGCTACACCTTC; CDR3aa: CASSQFTVDNYGYTF
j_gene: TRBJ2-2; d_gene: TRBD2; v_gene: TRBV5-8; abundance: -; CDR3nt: TGTGCCAGCAGCTTAACTAGCGGGACTCCCTCCACCGGGGAGCTGTTTTTT; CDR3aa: CASSLTSGTPSTGELFF
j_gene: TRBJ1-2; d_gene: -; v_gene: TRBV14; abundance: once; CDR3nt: TGTGCCAGCAGCCAAGAGAAGTACCCGGCTGGCTATGGCTACACCTTC; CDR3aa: CASSQEKYPAGYGYTF
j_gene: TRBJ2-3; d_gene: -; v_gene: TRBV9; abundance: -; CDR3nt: TGTGCCAGCAGCGCGGGGGGGACAGGGATCACAGATACGCAGTATTTT; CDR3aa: CASSAGGTGITDTQYF
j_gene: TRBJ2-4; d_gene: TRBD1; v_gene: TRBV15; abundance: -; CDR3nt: TGTGCCACCAGCAGAGTAGGGGGACAGCTAGCCAAAAACATTCAGTACTTC; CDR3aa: CATSRVGGQLAKNIQYF
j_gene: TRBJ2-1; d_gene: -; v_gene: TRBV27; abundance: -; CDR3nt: TGTGCCAGCAGTTTCGTCGGTTTAGGGCAGGGGAACGGTGAGCAGTTCTTC; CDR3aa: CASSFVGLGQGNGEQFF
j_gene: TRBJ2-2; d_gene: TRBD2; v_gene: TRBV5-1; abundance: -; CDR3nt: TGCGCCAGCAGCCCGCTCGGGACTAGCGGGAGTTTGGTCGGGGAGCTGTTTTTT; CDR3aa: CASSPLGTSGSLVGELFF
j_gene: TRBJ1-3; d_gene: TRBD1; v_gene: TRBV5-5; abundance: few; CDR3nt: TGTGCCAGCAGCTTAACGACAGGGGGCTCTGGAAACACCATATATTTT; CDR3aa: CASSLTTGGSGNTIYF
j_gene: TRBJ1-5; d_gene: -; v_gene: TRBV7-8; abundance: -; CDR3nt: TGTGCCAGCAGCTTCCAAACCTCCGGACCCATCAATCAGCCCCAGCATTTT; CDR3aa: CASSFQTSGPINQPQHF
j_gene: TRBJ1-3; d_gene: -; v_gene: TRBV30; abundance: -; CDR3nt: TGTGCCTGGAGCAACTGGGACTCTGGAAACACCATATATTTT; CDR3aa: CAWSNWDSGNTIYF
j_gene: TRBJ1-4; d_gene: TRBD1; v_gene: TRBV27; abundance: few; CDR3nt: TGTGCCAGCAGTTTCAGGGGACAGGGCGACGAAAAACTGTTTTTT; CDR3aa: CASSFRGQGDEKLFF
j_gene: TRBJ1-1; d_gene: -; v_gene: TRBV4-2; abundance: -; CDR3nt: TGTGCCAGCAGCCAAGATTCGTTTGAAGCTTTCTTT; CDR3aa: CASSQDSFEAFF
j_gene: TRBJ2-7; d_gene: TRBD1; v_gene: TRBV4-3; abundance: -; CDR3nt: TGCGCCAGCAGCCACATTACAGGGGGGTCCGACGAGCAGTACTTC; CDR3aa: CASSHITGGSDEQYF
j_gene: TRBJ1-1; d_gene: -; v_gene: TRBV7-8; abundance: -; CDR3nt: TGTGCCAGCAGCTCGGAACTACTTCGGGAAGCTTTCTTT; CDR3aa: CASSSELLREAFF
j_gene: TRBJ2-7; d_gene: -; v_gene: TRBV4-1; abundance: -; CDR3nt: TGCGCCAGCAGCCAGAGCGGGTCCTACGAGCAGTACTTC; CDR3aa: CASSQSGSYEQYF